This TCR beta chain was sequenced in a study of cytomegalovirus exposure and HLA in healthy donors. General study points: It was reportedly the case that the classifier diagnosed cytomegalovirus status with high specificity and sensitivity.

V was trimmed by 6 bases and J by 5 bases, leaving 19 bases between them. CDR1 is WNHNN and CDR2 is SYGVQD in the germline V gene (reference sequence). This CDR3 is 16 amino acids long. The PCR contained 60 Vbeta and 13 Jbeta primers. Only in-frame clones appear in the TCRdb table, and some are missing; sequencing was by immunoSEQ multiplex PCR. The table lists some 150,000 clones, less than 85% of them singletons. On this clone itself: What it binds is unknown.

V usage is TRBV10-1 and J usage is TRBJ1-4; a weak D match, TRBD1 (6 bases). The receptor's source is a man aged 60 to 69 in good health and CMV-seronegative. The sample comprised PBMCs. CDR3 loop: CASSPQGIWSNEKLFF. The DNA of the CDR3 is TGCGCCAGCAGCCCTCAGGGGATTTGGTCGAATGAAAAACTGTTTTTT.